This is a list of T cell receptor beta chains from one sample in a study of blood T cell repertoires in COVID-19. Using immunoSEQ multiplex PCR, the repertoire was profiled, and TCRdb retains in-frame clones only, with some absent. The repertoire consists of a few hundred thousand clones, with around 89% occurring once and the leading ten covering about 1.2%. What was sequenced was PBMCs or T cells enriched from blood (not recorded which). These receptors originate from a woman under 30 who had recovered from COVID-19. CDR3s leave out the opening cysteine and the closing phenylalanine or tryptophan. D genes are given only for firm matches.

D gene	V gene	J gene	CDR3 protein
TRBD2	TRBV3-1/TRBV3-2	TRBJ2-3	ASSPNLLAGADTQY
.	TRBV18	TRBJ1-4	ASSPRQVIEKLF
TRBD2	TRBV5-4	TRBJ2-7	ASSIPTSGGYEQY
TRBD2	TRBV5-1	TRBJ2-5	ASNTGTSEETQY
.	TRBV13	TRBJ1-3	ASNRRVAGNTIY
.	TRBV4-1	TRBJ1-5	ASSQEPSHYYNQPQH
.	TRBV28	TRBJ1-2	ASSRSGSANYGYT
.	TRBV20-1	TRBJ1-2	SASYSYGYT
.	TRBV4-1	TRBJ1-4	ASSQDGGRPTLKLF
.	TRBV11-2	TRBJ2-7	ASSSPGEQY